These T cell receptor beta chains were read from a single sample in a study of long-term antiretroviral therapy in people with HIV. Method: immunoSEQ multiplex PCR; TCRdb's copy keeps in-frame clones and lacks some. Here the sample spans about 36,000 clones, approximately 94% being singletons. The sequencing here drew on unsorted PBMCs, taken 4.1 years after starting antiretroviral therapy. All receptors derive from a woman aged 45-60 years with HIV. The conserved cysteine and the conserved F or W are not part of the CDR3 here.

V gene,CDR3 protein
TRBV5-6,ASSLGSRDQPQH
TRBV5-4,ASSQQTGGFV
TRBV6-5,ASSYGEGGAF
TRBV27,ASRSGGYNEQF
TRBV29-1,SVKRNPSTDTQY
TRBV7-9,ASSPRQMDSPLH
TRBV19,ASSTPTGGNRYGYT
TRBV5-1,ASSLGGVGQETQY
TRBV4-1,ASSSPGLNEQF
TRBV13,ASSLRGVSEAF
TRBV6-5,ASSRAIHDTQY
TRBV7-9,ASSPGPSTDTQY
TRBV29-1,SGDGTGSLGTQY
TRBV19,ASNTPLGTGSNQPQH
TRBV18,ASSSDSRNEKLF
TRBV2,ASSALRDRYNSPLH
TRBV5-1,ASSLAYRKEDEQF
TRBV18,ASSFRAGQETQY